The subject of this entry is one TCR beta chain. What antigen it recognizes has not been identified. No base qualities exist here, and no much larger clone lies one base off it. Genomic DNA was isolated from the sorted cells so that the TCRbeta CDR3 region could be sequenced. The immunoSEQ Assay was used for sequencing of TCRbeta CDR3 regions. Not all clones reach the TCRdb copy of this immuneACCESS table, which keeps in-frame sequences only. Checked studies attribute under half of the gap to unresolved V genes and leave the rest unexplained. The sample table shows under 50,000 clones, and over 75% are seen once. Clones ranked in the top ten supply approximately 3.2% of the sample. Patients with a history of autoimmune disease or receiving systemic immunosuppression were excluded from the trial. Peripheral blood for TCR sequencing was collected from all dose cohorts at baseline, on cycle 4 day 1, and on cycle 7 day 1. The samples were drawn from a first-in-human, open-label, multicenter phase I dose-escalation trial of ivuxolimab. Adults with locally advanced or metastatic melanoma, renal cell, hepatocellular, or head and neck squamous cell carcinoma were enrolled in the trial. Before TCR sequencing, CD4+ and CD8+ T cells were separately sorted from peripheral blood.

The data were obtained in a study of OX40 agonist ivuxolimab in advanced cancers. Regarding the study in general: Ivuxolimab was a fully human IgG2 agonistic monoclonal antibody targeting the costimulatory receptor OX40 (CD134). Intravenous ivuxolimab was administered to patients every 2 weeks at six dose levels: 0.01, 0.1, 0.3, 1.5, 3 and 10 mg/kg. Of the roughly 52 dose-escalation patients, hepatocellular carcinoma was present in approximately 20, melanoma in around 15, renal cell carcinoma in 9 and head and neck cancer in 9. In the dose-escalation cohort, approximately 82% of patients were male, and the mean age was roughly 60 years, with a range of about 23 to 85. Prior anti-PD-1, anti-PD-L1 or anti-CTLA-4 therapy was permitted, and approximately 42% of dose-escalation patients had received checkpoint inhibitors. Three dose-escalation patients achieved partial responses, one with hepatocellular carcinoma and two with cutaneous melanoma. Peripheral TCRbeta sequencing was intended to test whether TCR sequence diversity was altered and clonal T-cell expansion was caused by ivuxolimab. The paper describes the monotherapy dose-escalation part (N = 52 patients) of the phase I trial of ivuxolimab. What the authors observed across the whole study: After ivuxolimab, expanded clones were on average more numerous among CD8+ T cells than among CD4+ T cells. In the 0.1-3.0 mg/kg groups, partial responders had among the lowest normalized peripheral clonal expansion, particularly in CD8+ T cells. Clonal expansion of both CD4+ and CD8+ blood T cells was observed from baseline to week 6 at doses 0.1 to 3.0 mg/kg. The antigen specificity of the clonally expanded peripheral T cells was not determined. Low levels of normalized T-cell clonal expansion were also seen in some patients who did not respond.

Unmatched junction bases come to 13, with V trimmed by 4 bases and J by 2 bases. CDR1 and CDR2, per the germline V gene, are SGHRS and YFSETQ. Including the terminal cysteine and phenylalanine, the CDR3 comprises 17 residues. CDR3 DNA is the only sequence kept; it has 51 bases, read in frame from the first base. The sequence is built from TRBV5-1 and TRBJ2-7; TRBD1 matches 9 bases in the middle. The material sequenced was CD4+ or CD8+ T cells sorted from blood, taken in a trial of the OX40 agonist ivuxolimab. This TCR derives from an adult with an advanced solid tumor such as melanoma, head and neck, liver or kidney cancer. The DNA is TGCGCCAGCAGCCCCGTACCCACAGGGGGCAGCGCCTACGAGCAGTACTTC. This codes for CASSPVPTGGSAYEQYF.